This T cell receptor beta chain was retrieved from a study of blood T cell repertoires in COVID-19. In the original processing: The assay estimated nucleated cells by amplifying reference gene primers. Produced via immunoSEQ multiplex PCR; TCRdb's table is partial and in-frame only. Clonal size and the V and J genes are those of that table, whereas D and trimming came from the DNA. The sample lists about 110,000 clones, about two thirds occurring once. V lost 3 bases, J lost 7 bases, and 4 bases stayed unmatched. The CDR3 length is 15 residues. The germline V gene has CDR1 KGHSH and CDR2 LQKENI. The TCR originated in a human donor with acute or convalescent COVID-19. The donor label of this sample is uncertain. This sequence joins TRBV18 and TRBJ2-1; 12 nucleotides match TRBD2. The sample comprised peripheral blood. CDR3 residues: CASSPLTSGGNEQFF. In nucleotides, the CDR3 is TGTGCCAGCTCACCCCTGACTAGCGGGGGTAATGAGCAGTTCTTC.